One sample yielded the 9 T cell receptor beta chains listed below, sequenced in a study of OX40 agonist ivuxolimab in advanced cancers. TCRdb's copy holds only in-frame clones and misses some; the assay was immunoSEQ multiplex PCR. The sample shows more than 80,000 clones, 91% of them seen only once. The input for sequencing was CD4+ or CD8+ T cells sorted from blood, taken in a trial of the OX40 agonist ivuxolimab. The receptor set was obtained from an adult with an advanced solid tumor such as melanoma, head and neck, liver or kidney cancer.

The chain uses TRBV29-1 and TRBJ2-5; possibly TRBD2 for D (5 bases). Germline CDR1 reads SQVTM; CDR2 reads ANQGSEA. V was pared by 1 base and J by 5 bases, with 14 bases between. The CDR3 consists of 14 residues. The CDR3 is CSVEGIATPETQYF. As DNA, the CDR3 is TGCAGCGTTGAAGGGATAGCGACCCCGGAGACCCAGTACTTC. Filled out from reference TRBV29-1 and TRBJ2-5, the complete variable domain reads SAVISQKPSRDICQRGTSLTIQCQVDSQVTMMFWYRQQPGQSLTLIATANQGSEATYESGFVIDKFPISRPNLTFSTLTVSNMSPEDSSIYLCSVEGIATPETQYFGPGTRLLVL.

The chain recombines TRBV5-6 with TRBJ2-5; 9 positions match TRBD1. CDR3 length: 15 amino acids. CDR1 SGHDT and CDR2 YYEEEE come from the germline V gene. Germline trimming cut 2 bases from V and 5 bases from J; bases unmatched to any gene: 7. CDR3 sequence: CASSLPGQGGETQYF. CDR3 coding DNA: TGTGCCAGCAGCTTACCGGGACAGGGAGGTGAGACCCAGTACTTC.

The rearrangement joins TRBV19 to TRBJ1-4; TRBD1 agrees at 11 bases. Looked up from germline, CDR1 is LNHDA and CDR2 is SQIVND (reference sequence). The CDR3 spans 15 residues. Trimming at V came to 8 bases and at J to 4 bases, leaving 6 bases not matched to a gene. DNA of the CDR3: TGTGCCAGTGGACAGGGGGCTCGGATTAATGAAAAACTGTTTTTT. It codes for CASGQGARINEKLFF.

This chain links TRBV5-1 with TRBJ1-5; D gene unclear. V was pared by 1 base and J by 0 bases, with 8 bases between. The germline CDR1 and CDR2 sequences are SGHRS and YFSETQ. This CDR3 is 15 amino acids long. CDR3 region: CASSLWPNSNQPQHF. Here the CDR3 DNA reads TGCGCCAGCAGCTTGTGGCCGAATAGCAATCAGCCCCAGCATTTT.

The rearrangement links TRBV18 to TRBJ2-3; tentative D call: TRBD2 (5 bases). Trimming took 3 bases from V and 4 from J, leaving 8 bases between them. This CDR3 has 13 residues. CDR1 KGHSH and CDR2 LQKENI come from the germline V gene. CDR3 DNA sequence: TGTGCCAGCTCACCCGGGGTGGCAGATACGCAGTATTTT. This sequence encodes CASSPGVADTQYF. The variable domain in full, with the rest retrieved from reference TRBV18 and TRBJ2-3, is NAGVMQNPRHLVRRRGQEARLRCSPMKGHSHVYWYRQLPEEGLKFMVYLQKENIIDESGMPKERFSAEFPKEGPSILRIQQVVRGDSAAYFCASSPGVADTQYFGPGTRLTVL.

This clone was seen a single time. CDR3 coding DNA: TGTGCCAGCAGTAGGACTGGAATCCTACAAGATGAGCAGTTCTTC. Encoded protein: CASSRTGILQDEQFF. The chain has TRBV6-1 and TRBJ2-1; perhaps TRBD2 as D (5 bases). Germline CDR1 MNHNS, CDR2 SASEGT. The CDR3 is made up of 15 amino acids. The V gene lost 5 bases and the J gene lost 8 bases, with 19 bases spanning the gap.

This sequence joins TRBV6-5 and TRBJ1-1, with D hard to call. This CDR3 region has 11 residues. Trimming took 11 bases from V and 0 from J, leaving 7 bases between them. The germline V gene encodes CDR1 MNHEY and CDR2 SVGAGI. CDR3 sequence reads: CAGKLNTEAFF. The CDR3 DNA reads TGTGCCGGAAAGCTGAACACTGAAGCTTTCTTT.

Points on this clone: In the same sample, other DNA sequences code for this CDR3. The J gene is TRBJ2-3, the V gene TRBV6-5, with D tentatively TRBD2 (5 bases). Germline V CDR1 and CDR2: MNHEY, SVGAGI. The CDR3 extends over 15 amino acids. Trimming stripped 0 bases from V and 0 bases from J, with 7 bases between. CDR3 DNA sequence: TGTGCCAGCAGTTACTCAGGAGGTAGCACAGATACGCAGTATTTT. It translates to CASSYSGGSTDTQYF.

The chain employs TRBV5-8 and TRBJ1-4; D gene ambiguous. The CDR3 contains 17 residues. Trimming pared 2 bases from V and 8 bases from J, leaving 22 bases between. Germline V CDR1 and CDR2: SGHTS, YDEGEE. The CDR3 coding sequence is TGTGCCAGCAGCTTTCACGTCGGAAGGGCCAATCTGGAAAAACTGTTTTTT. Translation gives CASSFHVGRANLEKLFF.